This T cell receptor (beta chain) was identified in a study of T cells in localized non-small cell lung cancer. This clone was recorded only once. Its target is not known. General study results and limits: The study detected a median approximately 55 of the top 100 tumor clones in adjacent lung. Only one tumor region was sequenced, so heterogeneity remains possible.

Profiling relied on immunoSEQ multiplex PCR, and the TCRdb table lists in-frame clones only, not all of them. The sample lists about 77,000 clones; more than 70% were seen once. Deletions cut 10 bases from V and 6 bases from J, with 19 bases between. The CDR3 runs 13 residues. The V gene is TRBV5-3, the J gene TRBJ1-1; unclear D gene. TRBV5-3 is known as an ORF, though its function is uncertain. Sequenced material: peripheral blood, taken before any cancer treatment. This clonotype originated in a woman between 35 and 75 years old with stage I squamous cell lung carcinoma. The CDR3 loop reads CAARTREHPEAFF. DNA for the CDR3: TGTGCCGCCCGGACGAGGGAGCATCCTGAAGCTTTCTTT.